Here is one TCR beta chain with its context. Its antigen remains unknown. One junction end disagrees with the germline gene, perhaps due to a read error. The data derive from a study of esophageal squamous cell carcinoma under preoperative chemotherapy. Study background: TCR repertoires were profiled from both peripheral blood T cells and tumor-infiltrating lymphocytes.

TCRdb processed the PCR reads anew with MiXCR; each CDR3 protein has one entry. Counted here are roughly 30,000 distinct CDR3 sequences, roughly 52% occurring once; the ten biggest clones make up approximately 12%. The time point denotes: before preoperative PTX-NDP chemotherapy. Before surgery, patients were given preoperative paclitaxel-nedaplatin chemotherapy. Points from the study as a whole: Abundant clones tended to shrink rather than expand after paclitaxel-nedaplatin.

Sampling took place from a patient given preoperative chemotherapy. The receptor was isolated from a human donor with esophageal squamous cell carcinoma. The donor label of this sample is uncertain.

The CDR3 loop reads CASRELGGSATDTQYF. CDR3 sequence (DNA): TGTGCCAGCCGTGAATTGGGGGGGAGCGCCACAGACACGCAGTATTTT. This chain joins TRBV6-1 and TRBJ2-3, with 7 bases lining up with TRBD2. Germline CDR1 is MNHNS and CDR2 is SASEGT. CDR3 length equals 16 residues.